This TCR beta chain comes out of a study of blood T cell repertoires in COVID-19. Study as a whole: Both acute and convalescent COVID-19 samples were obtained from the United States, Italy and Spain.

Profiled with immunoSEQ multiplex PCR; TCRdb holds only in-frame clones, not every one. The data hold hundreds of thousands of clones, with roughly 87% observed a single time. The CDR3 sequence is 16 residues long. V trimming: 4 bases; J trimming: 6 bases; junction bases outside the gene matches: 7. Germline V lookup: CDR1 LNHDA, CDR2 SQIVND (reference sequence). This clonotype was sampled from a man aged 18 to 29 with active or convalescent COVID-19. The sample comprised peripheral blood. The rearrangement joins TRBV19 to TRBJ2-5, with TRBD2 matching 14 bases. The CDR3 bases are TGTGCCAGTAGTACCTTGACTAGCGGGGGGGCGAAGACCCAGTACTTC. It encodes CASSTLTSGGAKTQYF.